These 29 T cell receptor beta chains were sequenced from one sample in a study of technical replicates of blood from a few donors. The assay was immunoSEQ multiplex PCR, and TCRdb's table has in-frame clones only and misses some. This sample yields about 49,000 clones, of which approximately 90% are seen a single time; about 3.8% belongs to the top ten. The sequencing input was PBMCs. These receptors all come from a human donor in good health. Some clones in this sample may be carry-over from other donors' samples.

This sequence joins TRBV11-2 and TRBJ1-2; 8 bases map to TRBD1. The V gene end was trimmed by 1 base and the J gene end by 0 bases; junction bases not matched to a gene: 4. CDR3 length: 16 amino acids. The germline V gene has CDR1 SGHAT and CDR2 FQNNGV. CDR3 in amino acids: CASSLGRQGTNYGYTF. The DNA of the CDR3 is TGTGCCAGCAGCTTAGGACGACAGGGGACTAACTATGGCTACACCTTC.

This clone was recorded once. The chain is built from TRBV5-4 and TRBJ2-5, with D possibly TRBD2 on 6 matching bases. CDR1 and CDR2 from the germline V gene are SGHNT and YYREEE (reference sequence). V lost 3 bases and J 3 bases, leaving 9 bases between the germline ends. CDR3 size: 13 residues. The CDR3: CASSSGTEETQYF. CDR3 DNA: TGTGCCAGCAGCTCCGGGACTGAAGAGACCCAGTACTTC.

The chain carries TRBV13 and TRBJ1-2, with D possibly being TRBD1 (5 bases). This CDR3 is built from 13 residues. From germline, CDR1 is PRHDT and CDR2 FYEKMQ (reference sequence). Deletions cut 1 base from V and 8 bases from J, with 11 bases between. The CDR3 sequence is CASSLVRGDGYTF. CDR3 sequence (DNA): TGTGCCAGCAGCTTAGTAAGGGGCGACGGCTACACCTTC.

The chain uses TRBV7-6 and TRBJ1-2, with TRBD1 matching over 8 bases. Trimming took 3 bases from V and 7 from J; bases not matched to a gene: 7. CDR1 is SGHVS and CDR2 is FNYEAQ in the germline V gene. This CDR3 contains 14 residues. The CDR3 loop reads CASSLDEQGGGYTF. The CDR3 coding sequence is TGTGCCAGCAGCTTGGATGAACAGGGGGGTGGCTACACCTTC.

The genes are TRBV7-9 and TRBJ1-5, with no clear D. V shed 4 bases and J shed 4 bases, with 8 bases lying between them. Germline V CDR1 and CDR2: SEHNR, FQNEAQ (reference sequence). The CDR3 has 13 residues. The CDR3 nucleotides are TGTGCCAGCAGCTACTCCACTAATCAGCCCCAGCATTTT. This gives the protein CASSYSTNQPQHF.

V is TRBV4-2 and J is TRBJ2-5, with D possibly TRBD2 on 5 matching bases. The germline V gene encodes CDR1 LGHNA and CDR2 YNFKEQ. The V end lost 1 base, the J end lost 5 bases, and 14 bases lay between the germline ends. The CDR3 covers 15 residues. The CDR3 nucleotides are TGTGCCAGCAGCCAAGGGACCTCGGGGTGGGAGACCCAGTACTTC. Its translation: CASSQGTSGWETQYF.

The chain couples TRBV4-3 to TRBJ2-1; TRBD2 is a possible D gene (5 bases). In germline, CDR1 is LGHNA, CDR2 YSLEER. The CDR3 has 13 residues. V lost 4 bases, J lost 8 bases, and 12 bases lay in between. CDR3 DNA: TGCGCCAGCAGCCCGGGCTACGGGGATGAGCAGTTCTTC. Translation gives CASSPGYGDEQFF.

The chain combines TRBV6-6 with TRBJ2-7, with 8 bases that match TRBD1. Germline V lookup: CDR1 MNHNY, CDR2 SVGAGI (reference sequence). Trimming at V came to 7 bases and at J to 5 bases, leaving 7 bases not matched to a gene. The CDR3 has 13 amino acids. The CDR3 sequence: CASTQRTGNEQYF. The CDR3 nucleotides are TGTGCCAGCACCCAGAGGACAGGGAACGAGCAGTACTTC.

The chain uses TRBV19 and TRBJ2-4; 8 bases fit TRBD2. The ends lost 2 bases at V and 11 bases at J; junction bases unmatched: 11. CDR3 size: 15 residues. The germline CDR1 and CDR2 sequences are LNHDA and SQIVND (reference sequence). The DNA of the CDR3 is TGTGCCAGTAGTATAAGATCGGGGGGGGTTTTAGTTCAGTACTTC. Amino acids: CASSIRSGGVLVQYF.

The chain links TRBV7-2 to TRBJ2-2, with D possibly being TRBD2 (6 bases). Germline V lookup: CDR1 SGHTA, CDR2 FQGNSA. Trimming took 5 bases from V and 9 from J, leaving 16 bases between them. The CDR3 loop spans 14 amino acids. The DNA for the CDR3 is TGTGCCAGCAGCCCCGGCGCAGGGAGGAGGGAGCTGTTTTTT. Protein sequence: CASSPGAGRRELFF.

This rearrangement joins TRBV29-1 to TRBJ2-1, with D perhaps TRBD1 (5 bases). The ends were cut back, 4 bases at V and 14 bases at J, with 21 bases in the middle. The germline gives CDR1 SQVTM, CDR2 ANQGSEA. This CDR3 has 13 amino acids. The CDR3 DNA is TGCAGCGTTGGCACAGGCGGCACACTTAGGGAGTTCTTC. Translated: CSVGTGGTLREFF.

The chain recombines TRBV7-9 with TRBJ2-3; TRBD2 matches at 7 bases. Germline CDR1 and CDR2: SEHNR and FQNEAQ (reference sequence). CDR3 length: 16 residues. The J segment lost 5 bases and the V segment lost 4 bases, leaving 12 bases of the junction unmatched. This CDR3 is CASSSPRGRVVDTQYF. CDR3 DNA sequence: TGTGCCAGCAGCTCCCCGCGCGGGAGAGTTGTAGATACGCAGTATTTT.

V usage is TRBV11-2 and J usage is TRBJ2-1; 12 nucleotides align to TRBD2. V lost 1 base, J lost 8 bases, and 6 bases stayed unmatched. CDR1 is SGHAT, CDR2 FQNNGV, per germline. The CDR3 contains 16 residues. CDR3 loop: CASSLVLAGGLDEQFF. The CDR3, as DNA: TGTGCCAGCAGCTTAGTCCTAGCGGGGGGGTTAGATGAGCAGTTCTTC.

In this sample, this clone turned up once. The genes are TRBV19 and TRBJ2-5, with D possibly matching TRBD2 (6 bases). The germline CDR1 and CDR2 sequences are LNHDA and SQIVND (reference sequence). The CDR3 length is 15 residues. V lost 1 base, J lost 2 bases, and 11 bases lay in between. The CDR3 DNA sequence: TGTGCCAGTAGTATAGGGTTCGGGGGTCAAGAGACCCAGTACTTC. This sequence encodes CASSIGFGGQETQYF.

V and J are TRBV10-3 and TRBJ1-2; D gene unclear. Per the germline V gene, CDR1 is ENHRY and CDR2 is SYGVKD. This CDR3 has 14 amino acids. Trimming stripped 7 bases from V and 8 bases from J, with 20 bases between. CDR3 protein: CAIKNTPDVRGYTF. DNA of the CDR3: TGTGCCATCAAAAATACCCCTGATGTTCGGGGCTACACCTTC.

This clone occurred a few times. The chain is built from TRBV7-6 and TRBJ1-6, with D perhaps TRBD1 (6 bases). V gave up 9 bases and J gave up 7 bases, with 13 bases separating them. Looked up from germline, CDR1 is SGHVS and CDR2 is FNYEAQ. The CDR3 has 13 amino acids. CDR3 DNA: TGTGCCAGTGCGACAGGACTCAATTCACCCCTCCACTTT. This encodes CASATGLNSPLHF.

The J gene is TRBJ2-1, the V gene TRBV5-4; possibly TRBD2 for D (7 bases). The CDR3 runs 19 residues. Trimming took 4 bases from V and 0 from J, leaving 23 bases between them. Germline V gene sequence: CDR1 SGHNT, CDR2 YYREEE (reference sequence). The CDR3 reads CASSPGGGGGPSSYNEQFF. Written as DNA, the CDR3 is TGTGCCAGCAGCCCTGGGGGGGGCGGAGGACCGAGCTCCTACAATGAGCAGTTCTTC. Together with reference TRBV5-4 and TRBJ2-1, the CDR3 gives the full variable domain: ETGVTQSPTHLIKTRGQQVTLRCSSQSGHNTVSWYQQALGQGPQFIFQYYREEENGRGNFPPRFSGLQFPNYSSELNVNALELDDSALYLCASSPGGGGGPSSYNEQFFGPGTRLTVL.

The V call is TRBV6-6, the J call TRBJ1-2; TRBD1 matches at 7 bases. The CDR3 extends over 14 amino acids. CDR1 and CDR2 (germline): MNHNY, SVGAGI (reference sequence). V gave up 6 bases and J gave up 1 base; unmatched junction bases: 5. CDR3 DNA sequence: TGTGCCAGCAGAACGACAGGGATTAACTATGGCTACACCTTC. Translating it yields CASRTTGINYGYTF.

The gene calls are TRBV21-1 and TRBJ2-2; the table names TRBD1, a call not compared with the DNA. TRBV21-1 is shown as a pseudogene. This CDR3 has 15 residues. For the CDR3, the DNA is TGTGCCAGCAGCACTCCGGGACAGGGGACCGGGGAGCTGTTTTTT. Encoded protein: CASSTPGQGTGELFF.

The CDR3: CSVGTGANVLTF. CDR3 nucleotides: TGCAGCGTCGGGACTGGGGCCAACGTCCTGACTTTC. V usage is TRBV29-1 and J usage is TRBJ2-6, with D perhaps TRBD2 (5 bases). The CDR3 sequence is 12 residues long. Trimming took off 6 bases at V and 2 bases at J, with 5 bases between the two ends. Germline V lookup: CDR1 SQVTM, CDR2 ANQGSEA.

The CDR3 spells CASSALAGVGTDTQYF. The CDR3 DNA is TGTGCCAGCAGTGCACTAGCGGGGGTGGGCACAGATACGCAGTATTTT. This sequence joins TRBV25-1 and TRBJ2-3; 11 nucleotides match TRBD2. The CDR3 has 16 amino acids. With V trimmed by 4 bases and J by 1 base, 4 bases remained unmatched. Germline CDR1 is MGHDK and CDR2 is SYGVNS.

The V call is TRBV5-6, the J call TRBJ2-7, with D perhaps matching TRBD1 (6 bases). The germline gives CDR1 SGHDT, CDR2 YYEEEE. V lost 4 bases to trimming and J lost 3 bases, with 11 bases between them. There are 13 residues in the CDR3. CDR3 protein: CASSPGHLYEQYF. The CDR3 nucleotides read TGTGCCAGCAGCCCGGGACATCTCTACGAGCAGTACTTC.

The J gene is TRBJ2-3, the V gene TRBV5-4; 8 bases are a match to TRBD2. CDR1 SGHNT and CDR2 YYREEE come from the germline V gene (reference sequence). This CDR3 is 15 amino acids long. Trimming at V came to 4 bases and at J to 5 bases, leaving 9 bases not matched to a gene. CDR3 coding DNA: TGTGCCAGCAGCCCGAGGAGCGGGGGCGGAGATACGCAGTATTTT. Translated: CASSPRSGGGDTQYF.

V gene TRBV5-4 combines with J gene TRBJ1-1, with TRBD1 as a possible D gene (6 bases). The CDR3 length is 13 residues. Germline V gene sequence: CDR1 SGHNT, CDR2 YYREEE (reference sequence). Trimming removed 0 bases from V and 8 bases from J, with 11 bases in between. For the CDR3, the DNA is TGTGCCAGCAGCTTGGCCAAGACAGGAGAAGCTTTCTTT. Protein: CASSLAKTGEAFF. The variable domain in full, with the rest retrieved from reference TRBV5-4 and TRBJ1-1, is ETGVTQSPTHLIKTRGQQVTLRCSSQSGHNTVSWYQQALGQGPQFIFQYYREEENGRGNFPPRFSGLQFPNYSSELNVNALELDDSALYLCASSLAKTGEAFFGQGTRLTVV.

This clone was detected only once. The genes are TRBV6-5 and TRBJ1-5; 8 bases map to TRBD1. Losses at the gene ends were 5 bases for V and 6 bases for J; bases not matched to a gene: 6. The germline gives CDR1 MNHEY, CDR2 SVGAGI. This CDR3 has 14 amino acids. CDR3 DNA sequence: TGTGCCAGCAGTGACCAGGGGGCAGGTCAGCCCCAGCATTTT. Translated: CASSDQGAGQPQHF.

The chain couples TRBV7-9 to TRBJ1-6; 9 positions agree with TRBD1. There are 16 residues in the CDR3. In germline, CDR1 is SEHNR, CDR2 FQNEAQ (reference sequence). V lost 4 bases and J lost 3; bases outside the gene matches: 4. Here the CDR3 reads CASSSPGQGYNSPLHF. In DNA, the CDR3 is TGTGCCAGCAGCTCTCCGGGACAGGGCTATAATTCACCCCTCCACTTT.

The CDR3: CAWQGPGGYQETQYF. CDR3 DNA sequence: TGTGCCTGGCAGGGTCCAGGGGGTTACCAAGAGACCCAGTACTTC. The V gene is TRBV30, the J gene TRBJ2-5; 7 nucleotides agree with TRBD1. J gave up 0 bases and V 5 bases, and 9 bases lay outside the gene matches. The CDR3 spans 15 residues. From germline, CDR1 is GTSNPN and CDR2 SVGIG (reference sequence).

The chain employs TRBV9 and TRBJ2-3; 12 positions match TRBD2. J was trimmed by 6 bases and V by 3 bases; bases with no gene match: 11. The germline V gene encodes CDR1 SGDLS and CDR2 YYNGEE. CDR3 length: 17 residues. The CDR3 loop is CASSGASGRAFSDTQYF. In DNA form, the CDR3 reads TGTGCCAGCAGCGGGGCTAGCGGGAGGGCCTTTTCCGATACGCAGTATTTT.

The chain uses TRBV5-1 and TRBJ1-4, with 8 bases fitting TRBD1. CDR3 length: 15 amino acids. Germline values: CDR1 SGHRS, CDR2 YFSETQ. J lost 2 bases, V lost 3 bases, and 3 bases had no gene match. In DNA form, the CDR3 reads TGCGCCAGCAGCTCAACAGGGGGGACTAATGAAAAACTGTTTTTT. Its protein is CASSSTGGTNEKLFF.